The entry below describes one T cell receptor (beta chain). The data were obtained in a study of shared clonotypes between healthy human individuals. The CDR3 sequence is 15 residues long. Looked up from germline, CDR1 is MNHEY and CDR2 is SMNVEV (reference sequence). Trimming took 7 bases from V and 3 from J, leaving 16 bases between them. Method: immunoSEQ multiplex PCR; TCRdb's copy keeps in-frame clones and lacks some. The sample has 2 million to 2.5 million clones, approximately 96% seen once. This chain uses TRBV27 with TRBJ2-4; either TRBD1 or TRBD2 may fit D (6 bases each). Sequenced sample: naive CD4+ T cells sorted from blood. Stated subset: CD45RA+ positively selected. The TCR sequence derives from a young man in good health. The CDR3 DNA sequence: TGTGCCAGCACCCCCGACAGGACTATCAAAAACATTCAGTACTTC. It encodes CASTPDRTIKNIQYF.